The following is a T cell receptor (beta chain) sequence with its context. The antigen is undetermined. Unique molecular identifiers were incorporated when the TCRbeta library was constructed. TCRdb independently ran MiXCR on the PCR reads; one entry per CDR3 protein. The table records 300,000 to 400,000 distinct CDR3 sequences, approximately 23% of them present only once. This specimen belongs to a study of T-cell reconstitution after alpha-beta-depleted transplantation in children. Whole-study findings and limits: T-cell counts and diversity at one year following transplant were attributed mainly to newly produced T cells. At day 60, the high TCRbeta diversity found in some patients originated from recipient T cells and thymic progenitors that had survived. The origin of alpha-beta T cells about two months after transplant was reportedly several hundred expanded graft clones.

The V gene lost 6 bases and the J gene lost 4 bases, with 11 bases spanning the gap. This CDR3 spans 12 amino acids. Per the germline V gene, CDR1 is SGHRS and CDR2 is YFSETQ. This TCR was recovered from a male patient aged 10 to 17 who had a stem cell transplant for acute lymphoblastic leukemia, so the T cells may come from the graft donor. The V call is TRBV5-1, the J call TRBJ2-7, with a tentative D call TRBD1 (5 bases). The source material was PBMCs, mostly from graft donor cells, sampled 180 days after TCRalphabeta/CD19-depleted stem cell transplant. This chain's CDR3 is CASTYQGYEQYF. CDR3 DNA sequence: TGCGCCAGCACTTACCAGGGTTACGAGCAGTACTTC.